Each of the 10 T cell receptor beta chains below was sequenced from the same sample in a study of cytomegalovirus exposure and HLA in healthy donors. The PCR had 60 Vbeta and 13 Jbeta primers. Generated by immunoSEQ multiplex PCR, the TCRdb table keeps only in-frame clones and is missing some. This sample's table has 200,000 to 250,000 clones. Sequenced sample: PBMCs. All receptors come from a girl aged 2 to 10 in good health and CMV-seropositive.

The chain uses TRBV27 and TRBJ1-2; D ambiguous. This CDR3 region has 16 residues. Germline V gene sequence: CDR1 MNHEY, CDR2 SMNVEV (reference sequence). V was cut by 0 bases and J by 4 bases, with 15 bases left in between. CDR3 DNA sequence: TGTGCCAGCAGTTTATCTGCCCCGGGGAGGGTCTATGGCTACACCTTC. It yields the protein CASSLSAPGRVYGYTF.

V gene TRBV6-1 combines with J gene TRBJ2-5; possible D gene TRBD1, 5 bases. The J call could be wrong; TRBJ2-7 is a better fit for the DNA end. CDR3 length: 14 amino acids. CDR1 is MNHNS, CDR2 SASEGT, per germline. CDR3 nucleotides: TGTGCCAGCAGTGTTGAGGACACTTACTACGAGCAGTACTTC. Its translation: CASSVEDTYYEQYF.

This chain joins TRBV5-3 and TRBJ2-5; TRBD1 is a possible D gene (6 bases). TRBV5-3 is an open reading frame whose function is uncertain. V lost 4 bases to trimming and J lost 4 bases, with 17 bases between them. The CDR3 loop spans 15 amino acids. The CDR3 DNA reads TGTGCCAGAAGCCCCCTGCTGAAAGGGGGAGAGACCCAGTACTTC. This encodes CARSPLLKGGETQYF.

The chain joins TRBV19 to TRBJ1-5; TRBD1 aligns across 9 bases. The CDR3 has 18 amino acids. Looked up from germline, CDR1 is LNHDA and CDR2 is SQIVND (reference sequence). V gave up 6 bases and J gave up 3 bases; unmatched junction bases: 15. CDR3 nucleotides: TGTGCCAGTAGCTCCCCGAGGGACAGGGATTGGGACAATCAGCCCCAGCATTTT. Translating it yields CASSSPRDRDWDNQPQHF.

CDR3 bases: TGTGCCTGGGCTTCAGGGGTATCTCAGCCCCAGCATTTT. Amino acid sequence: CAWASGVSQPQHF. The chain combines TRBV30 with TRBJ1-5, with D possibly TRBD1 on 6 matching bases. V lost 5 bases and J lost 6, with 14 bases in between. The CDR3 consists of 13 residues. Germline V gene sequence: CDR1 GTSNPN, CDR2 SVGIG (reference sequence).

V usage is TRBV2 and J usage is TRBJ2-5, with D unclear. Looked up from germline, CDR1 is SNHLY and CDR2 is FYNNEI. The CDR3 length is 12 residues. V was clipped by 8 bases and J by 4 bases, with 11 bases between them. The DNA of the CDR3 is TGTGCCAGCGTAGTACTCGCAGAGACCCAGTACTTC. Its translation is CASVVLAETQYF.

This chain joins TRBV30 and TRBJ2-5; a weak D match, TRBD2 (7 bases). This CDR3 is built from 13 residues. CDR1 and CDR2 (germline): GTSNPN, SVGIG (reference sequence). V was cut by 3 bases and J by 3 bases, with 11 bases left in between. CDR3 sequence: CAWRAGAKETQYF. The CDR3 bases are TGTGCCTGGAGGGCGGGGGCAAAAGAGACCCAGTACTTC.

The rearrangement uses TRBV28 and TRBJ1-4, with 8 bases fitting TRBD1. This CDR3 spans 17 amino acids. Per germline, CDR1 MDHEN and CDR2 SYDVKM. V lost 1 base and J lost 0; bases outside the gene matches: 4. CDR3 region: CASSLSGQGATNEKLFF. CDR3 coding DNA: TGTGCCAGCAGTTTATCTGGACAGGGTGCAACTAATGAAAAACTGTTTTTT.

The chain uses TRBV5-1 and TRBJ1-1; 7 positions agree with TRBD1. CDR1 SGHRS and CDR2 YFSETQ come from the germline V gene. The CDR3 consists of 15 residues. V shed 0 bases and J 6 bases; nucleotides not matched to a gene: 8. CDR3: CASSLDVTGDPEAFF. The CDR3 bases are TGCGCCAGCAGCTTGGATGTCACAGGGGATCCTGAAGCTTTCTTT.

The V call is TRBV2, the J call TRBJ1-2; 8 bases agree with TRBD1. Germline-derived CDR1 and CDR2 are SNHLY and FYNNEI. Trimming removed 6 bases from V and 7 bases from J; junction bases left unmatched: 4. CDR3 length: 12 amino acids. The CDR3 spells CASRGQDIGYTF. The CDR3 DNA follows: TGTGCCAGCAGGGGACAGGACATTGGCTACACCTTC.